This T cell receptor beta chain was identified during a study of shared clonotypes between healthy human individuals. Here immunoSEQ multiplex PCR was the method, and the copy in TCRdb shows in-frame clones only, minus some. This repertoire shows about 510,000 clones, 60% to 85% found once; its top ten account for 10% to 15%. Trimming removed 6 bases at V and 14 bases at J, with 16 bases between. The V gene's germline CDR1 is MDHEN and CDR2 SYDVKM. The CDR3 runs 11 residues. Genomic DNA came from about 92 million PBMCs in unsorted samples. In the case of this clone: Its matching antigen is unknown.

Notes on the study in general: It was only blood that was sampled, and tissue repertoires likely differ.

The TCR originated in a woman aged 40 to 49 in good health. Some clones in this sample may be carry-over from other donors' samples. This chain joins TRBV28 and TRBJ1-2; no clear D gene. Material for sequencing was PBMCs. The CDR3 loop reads CASRRTEAPTF. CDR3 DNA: TGTGCCAGCAGGCGCACAGAGGCGCCTACCTTC.